Each of the 21 T cell receptor beta chains below was sequenced from the same sample in a study of T cells in Graves' hyperthyroidism and ophthalmopathy. Amplification targeted TCR beta CDR3 regions from RNA transcripts. In the first-round RT-PCR of the TCR CDR3, the HTBI primer set was used. Via MiXCR, TCRdb re-called the multiplex PCR reads, giving one row per CDR3 protein. The repertoire includes under 550,000 distinct CDR3 sequences, around 20% of them detected once, and roughly 47% sits in the top ten. The sequencing sample was made of blood. These receptors were taken from a man between 35 and 55 years old with Graves' ophthalmopathy.

This clonotype was found many times. The genes are TRBV2 and TRBJ1-4; D is ambiguous. V was cut by 1 base and J by 13 bases, with 7 bases left in between. The CDR3 totals 11 residues. The V gene's germline CDR1 is SNHLY and CDR2 FYNNEI. The CDR3: CASSEGLGLFF. For the CDR3, the DNA is TGTGCCAGCAGTGAAGGACTGGGACTGTTTTTT.

This clonotype was counted between two and nine times. The rearrangement links TRBV15 to TRBJ2-5, with 7 bases fitting TRBD2. The CDR3 is made up of 13 amino acids. Losses at the gene ends were 4 bases for V and 4 bases for J; bases not matched to a gene: 3. The V gene's germline CDR1 is LNHNV and CDR2 YYDKDF (reference sequence). The CDR3 reads CATSNIAGETQYF. For the CDR3, the DNA is TGTGCCACCAGCAATATAGCGGGAGAGACCCAGTACTTC.

This clonotype was counted at least ten times. The chain has TRBV7-8 and TRBJ2-7; TRBD1 or TRBD2 may be the D gene (5 bases each). The CDR3 is 15 amino acids. The V gene lost 5 bases and the J gene lost 7 bases, with 21 bases spanning the gap. Germline-derived CDR1 and CDR2 are SGHVS and FQNEAQ. CDR3 region: CASSQRDRHPGEQYF. DNA for the CDR3: TGTGCCAGCAGCCAACGGGACCGCCACCCAGGGGAGCAGTACTTC. The full variable domain, with the rest looked up from reference TRBV7-8 and TRBJ2-7, is GAGVSQSPRYKVAKRGQDVALRCDPISGHVSLFWYQQALGQGPEFLTYFQNEAQLDKSGLPSDRFFAERPEGSVSTLKIQRTQQEDSAVYLCASSQRDRHPGEQYFGPGTRLTVT.

In its sample, this clonotype was seen many times. The V and J genes are TRBV6-1 and TRBJ2-1; 10 bases are shared with TRBD1. V trimming: 7 bases; J trimming: 3 bases; junction bases outside the gene matches: 3. Germline lookup yields CDR1 MNHNS and CDR2 SASEGT. The CDR3 contains 14 residues. CDR3 sequence: CASNRDRGYNEQFF. In DNA, the CDR3 is TGTGCCAGCAATCGGGACAGGGGCTACAATGAGCAGTTCTTC.

V is TRBV3-1 and J is TRBJ1-1; D unresolved. V was shortened by 0 bases and J by 4 bases, with 6 bases between the two germline ends. Germline V gene data show CDR1 as LGHDT and CDR2 as YNNKEL (reference sequence). The CDR3 runs to 13 residues. The CDR3 nucleotides are TGTGCCAGCAGCCAAGATCGGGCCACTGAAGCTTTCTTT. Translated, it gives CASSQDRATEAFF.

The chain carries TRBV12-3 or TRBV12-4 and TRBJ2-1; TRBD2 agrees at 10 bases. V lost 6 bases and J lost 2; bases outside the gene matches: 4. CDR3 length equals 15 residues. The CDR3 spells CASRPTSGPYNEQFF. CDR3 in DNA: TGTGCCAGCAGACCGACTAGCGGGCCCTACAATGAGCAGTTCTTC.

The table lists this clonotype with a few counts. CDR3 bases: TGCAGTGCTCTTCCCGTCCCAAGCGGGAATAACGAGCAGTACTTC. It encodes CSALPVPSGNNEQYF. The gene calls are TRBV20-1 and TRBJ2-7; 7 positions agree with TRBD2. The CDR3 length is 15 residues. Germline-derived CDR1 and CDR2 are DFQATT and SNEGSKA (reference sequence). V dropped 5 bases and J dropped 5; count of bases not matched to a gene: 15.

The sample holds a few counts of this clonotype. The chain employs TRBV5-1 and TRBJ1-1; 7 bases line up with TRBD1. Germline-derived CDR1 and CDR2 are SGHRS and YFSETQ. This CDR3 has 16 amino acids. The V segment lost 1 base and the J segment 1 base; nucleotides outside the gene matches: 7. CDR3 protein: CASSLKPGDRNTEAFF. In DNA, the CDR3 is TGCGCCAGCAGCTTGAAACCCGGGGACAGGAACACTGAAGCTTTCTTT.

This clonotype came up a few times. This chain joins TRBV19 and TRBJ1-1; D possibly corresponds to TRBD1 (5 bases). CDR1 is LNHDA and CDR2 is SQIVND in the germline V gene (reference sequence). The CDR3 length is 14 residues. Trimming took 6 bases from V and 0 from J, leaving 11 bases between them. The CDR3 loop is CASSPTAMNTEAFF. In DNA, the CDR3 is TGTGCCAGTAGCCCGACAGCGATGAACACTGAAGCTTTCTTT. The full variable domain, completed using reference TRBV19 and TRBJ1-1, is DGGITQSPKYLFRKEGQNVTLSCEQNLNHDAMYWYRQDPGQGLRLIYYSQIVNDFQKGDIAEGYSVSREKKESFPLTVTSAQKNPTAFYLCASSPTAMNTEAFFGQGTRLTVV.

In nucleotides, the CDR3 is TGTGCCAGTAGTATCCACGGAGGGACAGGGGGAGATCAGCCCCAGCATTTT. Its translation is CASSIHGGTGGDQPQHF. The V call is TRBV19, the J call TRBJ1-5, with 11 bases aligning to TRBD1. The germline CDR1 and CDR2 sequences are LNHDA and SQIVND (reference sequence). Losses at the gene ends were 3 bases for V and 5 bases for J; bases not matched to a gene: 9. The CDR3 consists of 17 residues.

This chain connects TRBV29-1 to TRBJ1-1; D might be TRBD1 (5 bases). Germline V gives CDR1 SQVTM, CDR2 ANQGSEA. Trimming stripped 4 bases from V and 5 bases from J, with 14 bases between. The CDR3 contains 13 residues. CDR3 loop: CSVAEGGGTEAFF. CDR3 sequence (DNA): TGCAGCGTTGCGGAGGGCGGGGGGACTGAAGCTTTCTTT.

The chain carries TRBV6-1 and TRBJ1-4; D remains unclear. Trimming took off 2 bases at V and 0 bases at J, with 10 bases between the two ends. In germline, CDR1 is MNHNS, CDR2 SASEGT. This CDR3 spans 16 amino acids. For the CDR3, the DNA is TGTGCCAGCAGTGAATCATCACCTGCAACTAATGAAAAACTGTTTTTT. Protein: CASSESSPATNEKLFF.

This clonotype was detected many times. V usage is TRBV7-9 and J usage is TRBJ2-2; D is unclear. The CDR3 contains 14 residues. V shed 1 base and J shed 4 bases, with 7 bases lying between them. The germline gives CDR1 SEHNR, CDR2 FQNEAQ (reference sequence). The CDR3 sequence is CASSLGFSTGELFF. The CDR3 DNA reads as TGTGCCAGCAGCTTAGGATTCAGCACCGGGGAGCTGTTTTTT.

Concerning this clonotype itself: One base away lies a much larger clone, so this may be a sequencing read error. Since the CDR3 does not end with the conserved phenylalanine or tryptophan, this likely comes from a read error. The J gene is TRBJ1-4, the V gene TRBV3-1; 7 bases map to TRBD1. After removal of 2 bases from V and 5 bases from J, the junction contained 5 bases not matched to a gene. This CDR3 is built from 15 residues. Germline CDR1 is LGHDT and CDR2 is YNNKEL (reference sequence). CDR3 region: CASSQSGTENEKLFL. DNA for the CDR3: TGTGCCAGCAGCCAATCCGGGACAGAGAATGAAAAACTGTTTCTT.

The sample holds many counts of this clonotype. V is TRBV5-6 and J is TRBJ1-1; possibly TRBD1 for D (6 bases). The CDR3 covers 15 residues. With 0 bases removed from V and 5 bases from J, the gap between germline ends came to 14 bases. Per the germline V gene, CDR1 is SGHDT and CDR2 is YYEEEE. The CDR3 DNA is TGTGCCAGCAGCTTGGCCAGGGGTGCGGGGACTGAAGCTTTCTTT. This gives the protein CASSLARGAGTEAFF.

This clonotype appeared a few times. The chain recombines TRBV5-1 with TRBJ2-7; a possible D gene is TRBD1 (5 bases). The CDR3 is 13 amino acids. The V gene's germline CDR1 is SGHRS and CDR2 YFSETQ. Trimming removed 1 base at V and 5 bases at J, with 10 bases between. CDR3 amino acids: CASSLWTHNEQYF. CDR3 nucleotides: TGCGCCAGCAGCTTGTGGACACACAACGAGCAGTACTTC. Variable domain in full (rest from reference TRBV5-1 and TRBJ2-7): KAGVTQTPRYLIKTRGQQVTLSCSPISGHRSVSWYQQTPGQGLQFLFEYFSETQRNKGNFPGRFSGRQFSNSRSEMNVSTLELGDSALYLCASSLWTHNEQYFGPGTRLTVT.

The rearrangement joins TRBV9 to TRBJ2-7; no firm D call. The CDR3 extends over 14 amino acids. The V end lost 0 bases, the J end lost 3 bases, and 10 bases lay between the germline ends. Per germline, CDR1 SGDLS and CDR2 YYNGEE. The CDR3: CASSVAGKGYEQYF. CDR3 bases: TGTGCCAGCAGCGTAGCGGGCAAGGGCTACGAGCAGTACTTC.

V and J are TRBV5-1 and TRBJ2-2; possible D gene TRBD1, 5 bases. V dropped 2 bases and J dropped 4 bases, with 9 bases sitting between them. Germline lookup yields CDR1 SGHRS and CDR2 YFSETQ. CDR3 length: 14 residues. The CDR3 DNA reads as TGCGCCAGCAGCTTCCAAGGGGCCACCGGGGAGCTGTTTTTT. Amino acid sequence: CASSFQGATGELFF.

The table lists this clonotype with many counts. The chain employs TRBV5-5 and TRBJ2-1, with D unresolved. Germline assignment: CDR1 SGHKS and CDR2 YYEKEE (reference sequence). V was cut by 0 bases and J by 11 bases, with 9 bases left in between. There are 12 residues in the CDR3. This CDR3 is CASSLERAQQFF. In DNA form, the CDR3 reads TGTGCCAGCAGCTTGGAGCGCGCTCAGCAGTTCTTC.

This clonotype appeared many times. V usage is TRBV11-2 and J usage is TRBJ1-5, with a weak D call TRBD1 (6 bases). This CDR3 contains 14 residues. CDR1 is SGHAT and CDR2 is FQNNGV in the germline V gene. Trimming took 0 bases from V and 7 from J, leaving 10 bases between them. CDR3 in amino acids: CASSLEGGWQPQHF. For the CDR3, the DNA is TGTGCCAGCAGCTTAGAGGGGGGCTGGCAGCCCCAGCATTTT.

The genes are TRBV10-1 and TRBJ2-5, with 9 bases lining up with TRBD1. The CDR3 has 17 residues. Looked up from germline, CDR1 is WNHNN and CDR2 is SYGVQD (reference sequence). J gave up 5 bases and V 1 base, and 11 bases lay outside the gene matches. The DNA of the CDR3 is TGCGCCAGCAGTGAGTTTGGGACAGGGTTTTGTTGGGAGACCCAGTACTTC. This gives the protein CASSEFGTGFCWETQYF.